This T cell receptor (beta chain) was sequenced in a study of vaccination effects on CD4 cells after COVID-19. Study-wide results and caveats: The study found marked clonal contraction of infection- and vaccine-induced clones late after vaccination. Within healthy vaccinees, only 1 of 255 vaccine-induced clones displayed cross-reactivity with common cold coronaviruses. The study got few convalescent patients and did not collect any early post-infection timepoints.

CDR1 is SGHDT, CDR2 YYEEEE, per germline. The CDR3 is 13 amino acids. V lost 0 bases and J 3 bases, leaving 7 bases between the germline ends. Here immunoSEQ multiplex PCR was the method, and the copy in TCRdb shows in-frame clones only, minus some. This sample carries about 55,000 clones, around 68% of them seen once, and the ten largest clones take approximately 16%. Before any sequencing was done, the ViraFEST assay used viral peptide pools to expand antigen-specific CD4+ T cells. Between days 10 and 11 of culture, CD4+ T cells were separated out. Negative nucleocapsid antibody tests before and after vaccination confirmed no previous SARS-CoV-2 infection. Half of the medium was exchanged for IL-2 medium on both days 3 and 7. Comment on this clone: Its antigen is currently unknown.

The TCR was taken from a human donor who received a COVID-19 vaccine. The chain links TRBV5-6 to TRBJ2-7; D ambiguous. The sequencing used CD4+ T cells from PBMCs cultured with SARS-CoV-2 spike peptides, collected before COVID-19 vaccination. The CDR3 here is CASSLVDGYEQYF. The CDR3 coding sequence is TGTGCCAGCAGCTTGGTGGACGGCTACGAGCAGTACTTC.